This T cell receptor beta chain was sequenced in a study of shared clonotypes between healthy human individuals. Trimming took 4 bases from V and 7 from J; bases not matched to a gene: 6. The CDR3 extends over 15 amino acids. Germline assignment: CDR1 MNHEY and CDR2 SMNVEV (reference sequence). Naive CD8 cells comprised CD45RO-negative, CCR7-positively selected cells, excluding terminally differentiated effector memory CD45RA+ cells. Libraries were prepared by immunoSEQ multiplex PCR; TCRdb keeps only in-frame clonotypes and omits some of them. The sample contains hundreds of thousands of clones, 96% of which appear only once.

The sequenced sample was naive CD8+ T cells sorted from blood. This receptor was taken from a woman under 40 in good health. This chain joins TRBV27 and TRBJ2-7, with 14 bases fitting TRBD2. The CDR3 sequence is CASSSGLAGVREQYF. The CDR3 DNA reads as TGTGCCAGCAGTTCGGGACTAGCGGGAGTACGGGAGCAGTACTTC.